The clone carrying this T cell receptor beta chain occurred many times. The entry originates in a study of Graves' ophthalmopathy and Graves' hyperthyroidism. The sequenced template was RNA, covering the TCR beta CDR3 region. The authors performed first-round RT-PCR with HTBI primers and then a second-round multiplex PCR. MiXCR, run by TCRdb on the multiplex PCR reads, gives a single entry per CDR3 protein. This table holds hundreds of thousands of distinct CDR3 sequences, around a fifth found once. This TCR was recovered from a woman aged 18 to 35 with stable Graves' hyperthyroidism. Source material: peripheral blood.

CDR3 DNA: TGTGCCAGCAGGAGGGCAGGGAATTTAATATCTGAAGCTTTCTTT. Translated, it gives CASRRAGNLISEAFF. The chain employs TRBV9 and TRBJ1-1, with a possible D match to TRBD1 (5 bases). Germline CDR1 SGDLS, CDR2 YYNGEE. Trimming left V 5 bases short and J 6 bases short, with 20 bases between. There are 15 residues in the CDR3.